These T cell receptor beta chains were read from a single sample in a study of spatial heterogeneity in lung cancer. TCRdb reprocessed the 5' RACE reads via MiXCR and lists one record per CDR3 protein. Among about 8,000 distinct CDR3 sequences listed, 7.5% to 10% were seen once. Material: lung tumor tissue, obtained at surgery. These receptors all stem from a male donor with early-stage non-small cell lung cancer. Each CDR3 is given with its conserved first and last residue.

CDR3 protein	V gene	J gene
CASSLERRGNEQFF	TRBV7-2	TRBJ2-1
CSATTLRVGEKLFF	TRBV20-1	TRBJ1-4
CASSISSGGGTQYF	TRBV6-2/TRBV6-3	TRBJ2-3
CASSPRDSRSTDTQYF	TRBV18	TRBJ2-3
CAMGGTGAGGYTF	TRBV10-3	TRBJ1-2
CASSTLDSYNEQFF	TRBV2	TRBJ2-1
CASSQASWGTGELFF	TRBV3-1	TRBJ2-2
CSAHPGQGLARAFF	TRBV20-1	TRBJ1-1
CASSLQGISSYEQYF	TRBV5-1	TRBJ2-7
CASSQGQGNEKLFF	TRBV3-1	TRBJ1-4
CASSYADTQYF	TRBV12-3/TRBV12-4	TRBJ2-3
CASSPHESGTGTYEQYF	TRBV9	TRBJ2-7
CASSLFGGETQYF	TRBV28	TRBJ2-5
CASSLQGWNQPQHF	TRBV7-8	TRBJ1-5
CASSLGYRVEDNEQFF	TRBV7-9	TRBJ2-1
CSAIDNEPEQFF	TRBV20-1	TRBJ2-1
CASSASGPTQYF	TRBV28	TRBJ2-3
CASSPPGETQYF	TRBV18	TRBJ2-5
CASSEKARGNQPQHF	TRBV2	TRBJ1-5
CSVVRQTTQETQYF	TRBV29-1	TRBJ2-5
CASSLRSSGSGELFF	TRBV12-3/TRBV12-4	TRBJ2-2
CASTPRQGAQNQPQHF	TRBV6-1	TRBJ1-5
CASSETVKGTEAFF	TRBV10-1	TRBJ1-1
CASSWWGGETQYF	TRBV28	TRBJ2-5
CASSLAWEEQYF	TRBV12-3/TRBV12-4	TRBJ2-7
CASSLSTKETQYF	TRBV11-2	TRBJ2-5
CASSWGLAGDYNEQFF	TRBV5-1	TRBJ2-1
CSARDLRRGQGAYNEQFF	TRBV20-1	TRBJ2-1
CASSLNFNTGELFF	TRBV7-2	TRBJ2-2
CASSIRIAKNIQYF	TRBV13	TRBJ2-4
CASSLGRPEPQHF	TRBV12-3/TRBV12-4	TRBJ1-5
CASSVGAGANVLTF	TRBV4-1	TRBJ2-6
CASSLSQGGYSPLHF	TRBV12-3/TRBV12-4	TRBJ1-6
CSVVGQIYEQYF	TRBV29-1	TRBJ2-7
CASSSRPGNSYEQYF	TRBV7-8	TRBJ2-7
CAWALNTDTQYF	TRBV30	TRBJ2-3
CASSLLKGVNEQFF	TRBV5-1	TRBJ2-1
CASSKVIQFNQPQHF	TRBV19	TRBJ1-5
CATSSLGDTQYF	TRBV15	TRBJ2-3
CASSEGQLSTEAFF	TRBV28	TRBJ1-1
CASSFMTSGSSTDTQYF	TRBV5-1	TRBJ2-3
CASNRGSTDTQYF	TRBV7-2	TRBJ2-3
CASSLEGGAGELFF	TRBV7-9	TRBJ2-2
CASSSRTPGQPFATNEKLFF	TRBV27	TRBJ1-4
CSVWGPTYNEQFF	TRBV20-1	TRBJ2-1
CASSPSGTSLEQYF	TRBV4-3	TRBJ2-7
CATSTGGGYTF	TRBV24-1	TRBJ1-2
CAISGTSGHRVGDEQFF	TRBV10-3	TRBJ2-1
CASSYSGGILDTQYF	TRBV6-6	TRBJ2-3
CASSAPGGGGSSSYNEQFF	TRBV11-1	TRBJ2-1
CSARDERESVYEQYF	TRBV20-1	TRBJ2-7
CASTVRTANYGYTF	TRBV6-6	TRBJ1-2
CASSWDRGINEQFF	TRBV6-1	TRBJ2-1
CSARRGTTYNEQFF	TRBV20-1	TRBJ2-1
CASSRTGIHEQYF	TRBV19	TRBJ2-7